This T cell receptor beta chain comes out of a study of shared clonotypes between healthy human individuals. Findings of the study overall: Estimated richness values were generally larger in naive subsets than in memory subsets.

In regard to this clone: Its antigen is undetermined.

Using immunoSEQ multiplex PCR, the repertoire was profiled, and TCRdb retains in-frame clones only, with some absent. The table shows 2 million or so clones, with about 95% occurring only once. Naive CD8 populations comprised CD45RO-negative cells positively selected for CCR7, excluding terminally differentiated effector memory CD45RA+ cells. Specimen: naive CD8+ T cells sorted from blood. The sequence derives from a man between 18 and 29 years old in good health.

The CDR3 reads CASSSPGTGSFEQFF. The CDR3 DNA follows: TGTGCCAGCAGTTCGCCCGGGACAGGGTCATTTGAGCAGTTCTTC. The V gene is TRBV6-5, the J gene TRBJ2-1; 9 bases match TRBD1. The CDR3 is made up of 15 amino acids. The germline V gene has CDR1 MNHEY and CDR2 SVGAGI. Trimming cost V 4 bases and J 9 bases; bases outside gene matches: 10.